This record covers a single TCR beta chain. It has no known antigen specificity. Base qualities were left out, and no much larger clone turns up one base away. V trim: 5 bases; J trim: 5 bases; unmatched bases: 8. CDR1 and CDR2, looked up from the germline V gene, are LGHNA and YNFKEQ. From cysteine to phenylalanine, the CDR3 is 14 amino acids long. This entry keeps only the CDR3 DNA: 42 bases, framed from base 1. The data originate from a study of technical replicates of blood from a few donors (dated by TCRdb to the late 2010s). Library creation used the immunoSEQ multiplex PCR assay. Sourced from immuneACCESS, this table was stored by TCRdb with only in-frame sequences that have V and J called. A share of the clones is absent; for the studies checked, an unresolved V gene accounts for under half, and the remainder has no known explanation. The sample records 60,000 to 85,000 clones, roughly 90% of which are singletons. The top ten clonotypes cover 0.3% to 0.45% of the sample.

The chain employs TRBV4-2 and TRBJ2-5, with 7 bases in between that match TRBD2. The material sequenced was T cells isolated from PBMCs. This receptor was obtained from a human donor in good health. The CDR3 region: CASSDTLAPETQYF. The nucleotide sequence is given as TGTGCCAGCAGCGATACACTAGCGCCCGAGACCCAGTACTTC.